The 8 T cell receptor beta chains listed next were all sequenced from one sample in a study of cytomegalovirus exposure and HLA in healthy donors. The primer mix had 60 Vbeta and 13 Jbeta primers. Here immunoSEQ multiplex PCR was the method, and the copy in TCRdb shows in-frame clones only, minus some. In total, the table holds just over 80,000 clones. Sequencing input: PBMCs. The origin of the receptors is a woman aged 30 to 39 in good health and CMV-seronegative.

The chain links TRBV6-5 to TRBJ1-2, with 8 positions matching TRBD1. The CDR3 is made up of 14 amino acids. With 6 bases clipped from V and 4 bases from J, the junction kept 7 bases outside the gene matches. The V gene's germline CDR1 is MNHEY and CDR2 SVGAGI. CDR3 residues: CASSRGTGSYGYTF. The DNA of the CDR3 is TGTGCCAGCAGCCGAGGGACAGGTTCCTATGGCTACACCTTC.

J is TRBJ1-2 and V is TRBV5-1; D call uncertain. The CDR3 sequence is 13 residues long. Trimming cost V 0 bases and J 2 bases, with 5 bases left between them. Germline assignment: CDR1 SGHRS and CDR2 YFSETQ. Here the CDR3 reads CASSLAGNYGYTF. Here the CDR3 DNA reads TGCGCCAGCAGCTTGGCGGGAAACTATGGCTACACCTTC. The full variable domain, with the rest looked up from reference TRBV5-1 and TRBJ1-2, is KAGVTQTPRYLIKTRGQQVTLSCSPISGHRSVSWYQQTPGQGLQFLFEYFSETQRNKGNFPGRFSGRQFSNSRSEMNVSTLELGDSALYLCASSLAGNYGYTFGSGTRLTVV.

The V gene is TRBV27, the J gene TRBJ2-1; 12 bases are a match to TRBD2. The CDR3 runs to 14 residues. Unmatched junction bases numbered 4, after V lost 5 bases and J lost 8 bases. In germline, CDR1 is MNHEY, CDR2 SMNVEV (reference sequence). CDR3 protein: CASSLAGGPYEQFF. CDR3 in DNA: TGTGCCAGCAGTCTAGCGGGAGGGCCCTATGAGCAGTTCTTC.

The chain employs TRBV6-6 and TRBJ1-6; TRBD1 might be the D (5 bases). Germline loops: CDR1 MNHNY, CDR2 SVGAGI (reference sequence). The CDR3 is 15 residues long. V lost 5 bases and J 7 bases, leaving 15 bases between the germline ends. Here the CDR3 DNA reads TGTGCCAGCAGTCCCCCGGCAGGGTCCAATTCACCCCTCCACTTT. Its protein product is CASSPPAGSNSPLHF.

The chain is built from TRBV7-9 and TRBJ2-2, with D hard to call. V shed 3 bases and J shed 4 bases, with 6 bases lying between them. Germline V gives CDR1 SEHNR, CDR2 FQNEAQ (reference sequence). The CDR3 sequence is 13 residues long. The CDR3 coding sequence is TGTGCCAGCAGCTTCACGGTCACCGGGGAGCTGTTTTTT. Protein sequence: CASSFTVTGELFF.

This sequence joins TRBV28 and TRBJ1-2; D unclear. The V gene's germline CDR1 is MDHEN and CDR2 SYDVKM. V shed 6 bases and J shed 5 bases, with 16 bases lying between them. The CDR3 contains 14 residues. For the CDR3, the DNA is TGTGCCAGCAGACTCGGACTCCCTGGGTATGGCTACACCTTC. Translated: CASRLGLPGYGYTF.

The chain uses TRBV18 and TRBJ1-2, with D unclear. Germline loops: CDR1 KGHSH, CDR2 LQKENI. V was shortened by 2 bases and J by 2 bases, with 9 bases between the two germline ends. The length of the CDR3 is 14 residues. CDR3: CASSPNRENYGYTF. In nucleotides, the CDR3 is TGTGCCAGCTCACCAAACAGAGAGAACTATGGCTACACCTTC.

V usage is TRBV19 and J usage is TRBJ2-2, with D tentatively TRBD1 (5 bases). The V end lost 5 bases, the J end lost 8 bases, and 9 bases lay between the germline ends. The CDR3 consists of 12 residues. Germline values: CDR1 LNHDA, CDR2 SQIVND (reference sequence). The CDR3 DNA is TGTGCCAGTAGTCCCAAGGGGGGGGAGCTGTTTTTT. The encoded protein is CASSPKGGELFF.